This TCR beta chain was captured by sequencing in a study of regulatory T cells in long-lasting Graves disease. Regarding the study as a whole: Public clonotype sharing was higher in persistent than newly diagnosed patients.

V trimming: 1 base; J trimming: 1 base; junction bases outside the gene matches: 8. This CDR3 has 18 residues. CDR1 SGHAT and CDR2 FQNNGV come from the germline V gene. This clonotype came up many times. Its antigen is undetermined. Investigators prepared the TCR beta libraries by applying iRepertoire HTBI primers and Arm-PCR of CDR3 regions. TCRdb re-called the multiplex PCR reads through MiXCR, storing one row per CDR3 protein. The data contain about 470,000 distinct CDR3 sequences, about 15% of them singletons. Regarding time point: newly diagnosed GD, antithyroid drugs for less than 3 months. RNA isolated from PBMCs was used to make the TCR library. The data also belong to a second study, concerning T cells in Graves' hyperthyroidism and ophthalmopathy. That study adds: An absence of ophthalmopathy progression within 18 months meant stable Graves' hyperthyroidism.

The sequence was obtained from a woman under 40 with Graves disease. The sample was peripheral blood mononuclear cells (PBMCs), taken at new diagnosis, from a patient treated with antithyroid drugs. The chain is built from TRBV11-2 and TRBJ2-2; 8 nucleotides line up with TRBD1. The CDR3 DNA reads as TGTGCCAGCAGCTTAGCGGTCAGGGGGCTGATGAACACCGGGGAGCTGTTTTTT. Amino acids: CASSLAVRGLMNTGELFF.